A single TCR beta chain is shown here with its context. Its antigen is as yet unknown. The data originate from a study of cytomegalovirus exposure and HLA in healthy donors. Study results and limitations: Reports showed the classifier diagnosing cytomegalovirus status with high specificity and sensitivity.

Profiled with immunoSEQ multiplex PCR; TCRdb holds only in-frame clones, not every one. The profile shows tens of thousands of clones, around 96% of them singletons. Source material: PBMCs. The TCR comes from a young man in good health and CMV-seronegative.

CDR3 loop: CASSGGRSTDTQYF. The CDR3 DNA reads as TGTGCCAGCAGTGGGGGGAGGAGCACAGATACGCAGTATTTT. The genes are TRBV6-4 and TRBJ2-3; possible D gene TRBD2, 6 bases. Germline values: CDR1 MRHNA, CDR2 SNTAGT. The CDR3 consists of 14 residues. The V end lost 4 bases, the J end lost 0 bases, and 8 bases lay between the germline ends.